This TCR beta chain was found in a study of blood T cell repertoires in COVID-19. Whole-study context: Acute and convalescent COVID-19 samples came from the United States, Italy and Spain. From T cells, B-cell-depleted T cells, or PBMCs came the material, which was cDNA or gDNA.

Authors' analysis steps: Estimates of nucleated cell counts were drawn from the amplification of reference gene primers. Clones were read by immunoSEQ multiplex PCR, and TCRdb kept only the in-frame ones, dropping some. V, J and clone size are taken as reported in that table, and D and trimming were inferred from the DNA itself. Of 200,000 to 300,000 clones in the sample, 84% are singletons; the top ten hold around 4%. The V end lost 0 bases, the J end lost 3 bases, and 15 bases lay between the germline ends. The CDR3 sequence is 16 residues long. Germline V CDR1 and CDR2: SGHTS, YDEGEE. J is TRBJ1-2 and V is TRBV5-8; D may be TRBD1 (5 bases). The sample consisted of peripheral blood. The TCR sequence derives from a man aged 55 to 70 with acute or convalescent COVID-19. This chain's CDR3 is CASSLVWNQGDYGYTF. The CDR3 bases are TGTGCCAGCAGCTTGGTATGGAATCAAGGGGACTATGGCTACACCTTC.